The 5 T cell receptor beta chains below come from one sample, sequenced in a study of cytomegalovirus exposure and HLA in healthy donors. PCR used 60 Vbeta primers and 13 Jbeta primers. Clones were read by immunoSEQ multiplex PCR, and TCRdb kept only the in-frame ones, dropping some. The sample contains some 57,000 clones, about 57% of which appear only once. Input material: PBMCs. All receptors come from a human donor in good health.

V gene TRBV10-3 combines with J gene TRBJ2-5; a possible D gene is TRBD1 (6 bases). The end of the DNA is better explained by TRBJ2-7, so the J call may be wrong. The germline V gene encodes CDR1 ENHRY and CDR2 SYGVKD. This CDR3 is built from 22 residues. DNA for the CDR3: TGTGCCATCAGTGAAACGATCGACTACCCGGGACACCCAACGGATATCGGCGTCGAGCAGTACTTC. This codes for CAISETIDYPGHPTDIGVEQYF.

The J gene is TRBJ1-1, the V gene TRBV2; tentatively, D is TRBD1 (5 bases). V was cut by 10 bases and J by 4 bases, with 13 bases left in between. This CDR3 is 12 amino acids long. Per the germline V gene, CDR1 is SNHLY and CDR2 is FYNNEI. DNA for the CDR3: TGTGCCATCGGAGGGGATGGCACTGAAGCTTTCTTT. It codes for CAIGGDGTEAFF.

The chain uses TRBV4-3 and TRBJ2-1, with 8 bases fitting TRBD2. Trimming cost V 0 bases and J 5 bases; bases outside gene matches: 15. The CDR3 covers 19 residues. Germline lookup yields CDR1 LGHNA and CDR2 YSLEER. CDR3 bases: TGCGCCAGCAGCCAAGAAAATAGCGGGGCCCCCAGGGCTCACAATGAGCAGTTCTTC. Translating it yields CASSQENSGAPRAHNEQFF.

V usage is TRBV10-3 and J usage is TRBJ2-7; possible D gene TRBD2, 5 bases. CDR3 length equals 12 residues. Germline V gene data show CDR1 as ENHRY and CDR2 as SYGVKD. V shed 2 bases and J shed 7 bases, with 9 bases lying between them. CDR3 nucleotides: TGTGCCATCAGTGAGGACGGGGAAGAGCAGTACTTC. Translated, it gives CAISEDGEEQYF.

V usage is TRBV7-9 and J usage is TRBJ1-2, with TRBD1 matching over 7 bases. Germline assignment: CDR1 SEHNR and CDR2 FQNEAQ (reference sequence). The V segment lost 4 bases and the J segment 3 bases; nucleotides outside the gene matches: 2. CDR3 length: 13 residues. CDR3 DNA: TGTGCCAGCAGCTCCGGGACAGACTATGGCTACACCTTC. Translated: CASSSGTDYGYTF.